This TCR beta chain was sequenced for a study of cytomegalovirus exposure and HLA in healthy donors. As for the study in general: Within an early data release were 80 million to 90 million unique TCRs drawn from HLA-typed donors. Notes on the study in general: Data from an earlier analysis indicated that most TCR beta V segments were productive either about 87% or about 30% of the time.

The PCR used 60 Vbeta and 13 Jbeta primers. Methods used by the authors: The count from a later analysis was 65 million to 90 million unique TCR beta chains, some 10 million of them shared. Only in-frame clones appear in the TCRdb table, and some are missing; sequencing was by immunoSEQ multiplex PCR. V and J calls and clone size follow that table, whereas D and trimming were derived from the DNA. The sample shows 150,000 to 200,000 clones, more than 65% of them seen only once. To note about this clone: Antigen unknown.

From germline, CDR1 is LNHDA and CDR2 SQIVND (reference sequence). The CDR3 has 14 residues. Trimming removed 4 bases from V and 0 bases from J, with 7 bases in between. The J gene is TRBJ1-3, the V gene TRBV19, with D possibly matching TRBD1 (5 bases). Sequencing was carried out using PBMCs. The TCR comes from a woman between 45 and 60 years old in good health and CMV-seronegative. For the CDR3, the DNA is TGTGCCAGTAGTAGGGGCAGCTCTGGAAACACCATATATTTT. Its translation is CASSRGSSGNTIYF.